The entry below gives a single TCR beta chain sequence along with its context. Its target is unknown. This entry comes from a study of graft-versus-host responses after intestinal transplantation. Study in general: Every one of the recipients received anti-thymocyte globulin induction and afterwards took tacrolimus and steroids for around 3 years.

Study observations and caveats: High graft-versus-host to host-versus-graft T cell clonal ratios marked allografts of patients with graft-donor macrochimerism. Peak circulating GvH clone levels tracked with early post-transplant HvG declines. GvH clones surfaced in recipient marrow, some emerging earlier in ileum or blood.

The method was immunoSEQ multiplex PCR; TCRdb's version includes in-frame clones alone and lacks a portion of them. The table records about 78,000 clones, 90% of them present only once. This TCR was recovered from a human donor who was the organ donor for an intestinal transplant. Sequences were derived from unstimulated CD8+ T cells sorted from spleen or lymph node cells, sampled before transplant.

The CDR3 DNA sequence: TGTGCCAGCAGCCAAGATAGGACAGGAACCTTCTACAATGAGCAGTTCTTC. Its protein product is CASSQDRTGTFYNEQFF. This rearrangement joins TRBV4-2 to TRBJ2-1; 7 bases match TRBD1. The CDR3 sequence is 17 residues long. Germline CDR1 reads LGHNA; CDR2 reads YNFKEQ. With V trimmed by 0 bases and J by 3 bases, 8 bases remained unmatched.